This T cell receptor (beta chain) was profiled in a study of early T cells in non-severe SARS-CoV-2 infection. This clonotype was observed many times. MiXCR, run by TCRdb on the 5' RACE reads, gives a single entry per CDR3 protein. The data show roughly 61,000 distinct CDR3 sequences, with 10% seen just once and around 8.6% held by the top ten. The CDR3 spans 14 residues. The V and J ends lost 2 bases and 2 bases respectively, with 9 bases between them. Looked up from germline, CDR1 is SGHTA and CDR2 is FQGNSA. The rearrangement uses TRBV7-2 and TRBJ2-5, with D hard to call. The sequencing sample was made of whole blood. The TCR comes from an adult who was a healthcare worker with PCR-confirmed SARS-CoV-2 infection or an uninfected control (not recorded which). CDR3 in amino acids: CASSLRFRQETQYF. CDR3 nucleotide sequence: TGTGCCAGCAGCTTAAGGTTCAGGCAAGAGACCCAGTACTTC.